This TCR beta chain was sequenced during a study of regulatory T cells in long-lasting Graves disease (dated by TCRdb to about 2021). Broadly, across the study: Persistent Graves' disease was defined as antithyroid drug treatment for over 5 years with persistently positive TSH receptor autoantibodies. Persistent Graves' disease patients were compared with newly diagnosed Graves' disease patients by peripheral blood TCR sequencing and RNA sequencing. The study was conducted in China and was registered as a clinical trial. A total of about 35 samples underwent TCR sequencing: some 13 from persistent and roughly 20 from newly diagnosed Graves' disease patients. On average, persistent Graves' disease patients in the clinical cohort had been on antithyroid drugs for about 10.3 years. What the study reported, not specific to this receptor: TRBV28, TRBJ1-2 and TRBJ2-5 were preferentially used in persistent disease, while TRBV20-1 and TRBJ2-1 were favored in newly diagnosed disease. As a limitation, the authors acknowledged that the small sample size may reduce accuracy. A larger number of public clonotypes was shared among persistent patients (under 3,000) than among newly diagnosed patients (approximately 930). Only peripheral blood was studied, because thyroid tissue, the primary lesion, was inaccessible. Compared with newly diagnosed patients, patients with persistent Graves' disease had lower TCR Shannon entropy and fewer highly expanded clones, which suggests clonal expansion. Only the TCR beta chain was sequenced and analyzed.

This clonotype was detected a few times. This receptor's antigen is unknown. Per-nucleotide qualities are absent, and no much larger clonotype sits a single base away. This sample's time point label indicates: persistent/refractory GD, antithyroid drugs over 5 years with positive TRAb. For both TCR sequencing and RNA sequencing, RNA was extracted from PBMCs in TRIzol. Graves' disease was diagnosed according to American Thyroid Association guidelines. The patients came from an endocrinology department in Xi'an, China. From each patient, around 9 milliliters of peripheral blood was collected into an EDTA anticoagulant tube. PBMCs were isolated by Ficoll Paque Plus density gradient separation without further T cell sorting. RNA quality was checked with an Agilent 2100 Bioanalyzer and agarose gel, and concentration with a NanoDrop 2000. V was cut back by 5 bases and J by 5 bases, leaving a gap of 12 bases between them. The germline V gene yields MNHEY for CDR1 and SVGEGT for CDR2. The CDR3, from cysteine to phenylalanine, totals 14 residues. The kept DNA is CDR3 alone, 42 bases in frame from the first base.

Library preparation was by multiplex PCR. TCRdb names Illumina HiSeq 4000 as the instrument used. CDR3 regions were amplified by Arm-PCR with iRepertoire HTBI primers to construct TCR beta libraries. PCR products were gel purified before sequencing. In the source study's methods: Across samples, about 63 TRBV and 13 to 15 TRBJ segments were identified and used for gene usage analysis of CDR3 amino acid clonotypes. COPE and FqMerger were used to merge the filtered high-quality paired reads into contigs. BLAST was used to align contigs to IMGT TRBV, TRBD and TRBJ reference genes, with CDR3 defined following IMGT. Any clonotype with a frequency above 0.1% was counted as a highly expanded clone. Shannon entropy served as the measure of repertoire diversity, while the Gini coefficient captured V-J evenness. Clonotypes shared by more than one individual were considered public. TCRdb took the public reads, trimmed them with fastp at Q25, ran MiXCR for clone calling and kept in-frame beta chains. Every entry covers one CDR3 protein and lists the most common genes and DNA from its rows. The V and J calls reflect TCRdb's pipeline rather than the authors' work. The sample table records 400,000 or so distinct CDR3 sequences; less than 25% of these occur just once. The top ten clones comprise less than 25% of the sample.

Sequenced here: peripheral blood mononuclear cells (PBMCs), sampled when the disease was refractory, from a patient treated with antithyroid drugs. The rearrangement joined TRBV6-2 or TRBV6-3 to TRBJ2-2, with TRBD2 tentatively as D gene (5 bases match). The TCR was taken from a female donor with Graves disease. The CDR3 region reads CASSPRLATGELFF. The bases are TGTGCCAGCAGTCCCCGGCTAGCAACCGGGGAGCTGTTTTTT.